This passage covers 3 T cell receptor beta chains from one sample sequenced in a study of beta chain features in type 1 diabetes. cDNA synthesis used the whole RNA isolate, giving expressed TCRB sequences. Using immunoSEQ multiplex PCR, the repertoire was profiled, and TCRdb retains in-frame clones only, with some absent. Here the sample spans about 150,000 clones, under 9.5% being singletons. The sequencing input was central memory CD4+ T cells from blood. The receptors shown here come from a man between 18 and 35 years old in good health.

A few counts support this clone. The gene calls are TRBV5-1 and TRBJ2-1, with 7 bases aligning to TRBD1. V trimming: 3 bases; J trimming: 7 bases; junction bases outside the gene matches: 7. This CDR3 is built from 14 residues. Germline values: CDR1 SGHRS, CDR2 YFSETQ. CDR3 nucleotide sequence: TGCGCCAGCAGCTCTCCCGGGACAGAAAATGAGCAGTTCTTC. It codes for CASSSPGTENEQFF.

About this clone: The junction departs from the called germline gene at one end, perhaps through a read error. In DNA form, the CDR3 reads TGTGCTAGCAGCCAGGGCTCTGCCACAGATACGCAGTATTTT. It codes for CASSQGSATDTQYF. V gene TRBV7-7 combines with J gene TRBJ2-3; a weak D match, TRBD1 (5 bases). In germline, CDR1 is SSHAT, CDR2 FNYEAQ (reference sequence). The CDR3 totals 14 residues. Filled out from reference TRBV7-7 and TRBJ2-3, the complete variable domain reads GAGVSQSPRYKVTKRGQDVTLRCDPISSHATLYWYQQALGQGPEFLTYFNYEAQPDKSGLPSDRFSAERPEGSISTLTIQRTEQRDSAMYRCASSQGSATDTQYFGPGTRLTVL.

This clone was recorded many times. The chain links TRBV10-3 to TRBJ2-2; D is ambiguous. In germline, CDR1 is ENHRY, CDR2 SYGVKD. The CDR3 contains 14 residues. With 6 bases removed from V and 7 bases from J, the gap between germline ends came to 15 bases. CDR3 sequence: CAIRTLLTGGELFF. DNA of the CDR3: TGTGCCATCAGGACCCTTCTGACGGGCGGGGAGCTGTTTTTT.